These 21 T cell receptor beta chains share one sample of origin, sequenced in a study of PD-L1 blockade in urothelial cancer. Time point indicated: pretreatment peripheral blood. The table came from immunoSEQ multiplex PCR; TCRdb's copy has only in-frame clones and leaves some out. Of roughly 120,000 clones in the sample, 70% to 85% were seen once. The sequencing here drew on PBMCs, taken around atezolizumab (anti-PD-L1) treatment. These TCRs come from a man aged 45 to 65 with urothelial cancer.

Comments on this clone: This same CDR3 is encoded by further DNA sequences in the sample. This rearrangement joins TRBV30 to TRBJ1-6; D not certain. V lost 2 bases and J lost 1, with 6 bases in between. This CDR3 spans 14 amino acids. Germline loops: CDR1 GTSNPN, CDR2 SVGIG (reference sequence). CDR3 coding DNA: TGTGCCTGGAGTACGGGGTCCTATAATTCACCCCTCCACTTT. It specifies CAWSTGSYNSPLHF.

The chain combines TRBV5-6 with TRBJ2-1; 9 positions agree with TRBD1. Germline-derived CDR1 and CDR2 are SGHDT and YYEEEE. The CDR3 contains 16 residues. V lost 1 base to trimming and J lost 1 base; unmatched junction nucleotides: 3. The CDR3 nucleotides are TGTGCCAGCAGCTTGTTGGGGACAGGGTCCTACAATGAGCAGTTCTTC. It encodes CASSLLGTGSYNEQFF.

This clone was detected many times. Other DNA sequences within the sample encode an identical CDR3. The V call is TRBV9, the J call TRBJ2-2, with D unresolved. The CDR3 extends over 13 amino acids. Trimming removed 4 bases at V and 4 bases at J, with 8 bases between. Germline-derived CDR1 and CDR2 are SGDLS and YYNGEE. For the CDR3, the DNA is TGTGCCAGCAGCCCGAGTATCACCGGGGAGCTGTTTTTT. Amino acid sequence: CASSPSITGELFF.

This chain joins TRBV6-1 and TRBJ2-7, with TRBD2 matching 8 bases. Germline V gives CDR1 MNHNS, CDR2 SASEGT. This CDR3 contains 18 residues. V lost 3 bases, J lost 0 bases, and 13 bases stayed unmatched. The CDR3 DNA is TGTGCCAGCAGTGAGTTGGGCCTGGGCGGGAGGTACTCCTACGAGCAGTACTTC. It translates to CASSELGLGGRYSYEQYF.

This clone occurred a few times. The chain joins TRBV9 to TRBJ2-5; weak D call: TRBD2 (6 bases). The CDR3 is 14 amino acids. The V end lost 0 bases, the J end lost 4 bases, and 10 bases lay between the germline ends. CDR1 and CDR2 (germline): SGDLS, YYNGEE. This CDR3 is CASSVVSGGETQYF. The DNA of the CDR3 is TGTGCCAGCAGCGTAGTTAGCGGAGGAGAGACCCAGTACTTC.

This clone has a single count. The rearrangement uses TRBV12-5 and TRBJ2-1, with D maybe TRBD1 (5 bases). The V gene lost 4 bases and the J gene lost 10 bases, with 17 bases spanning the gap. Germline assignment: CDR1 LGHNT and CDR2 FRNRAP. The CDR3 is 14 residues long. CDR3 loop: CASGSGQPSGEQFF. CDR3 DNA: TGTGCTAGTGGTTCCGGACAACCTTCTGGGGAGCAGTTCTTC.

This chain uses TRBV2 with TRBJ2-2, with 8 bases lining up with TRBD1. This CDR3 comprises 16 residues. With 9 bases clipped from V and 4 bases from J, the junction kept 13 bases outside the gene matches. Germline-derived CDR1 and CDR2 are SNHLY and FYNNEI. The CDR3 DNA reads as TGTGCCAGTATGCAACGGACAGGGACACGCACCGGGGAGCTGTTTTTT. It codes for CASMQRTGTRTGELFF.

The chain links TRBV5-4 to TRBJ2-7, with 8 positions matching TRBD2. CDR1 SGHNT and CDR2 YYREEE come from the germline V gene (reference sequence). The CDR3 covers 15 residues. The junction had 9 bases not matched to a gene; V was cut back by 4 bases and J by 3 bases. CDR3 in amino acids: CASSGGLGRVYEQYF. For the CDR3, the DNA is TGTGCCAGCAGCGGGGGACTAGGGCGGGTCTACGAGCAGTACTTC.

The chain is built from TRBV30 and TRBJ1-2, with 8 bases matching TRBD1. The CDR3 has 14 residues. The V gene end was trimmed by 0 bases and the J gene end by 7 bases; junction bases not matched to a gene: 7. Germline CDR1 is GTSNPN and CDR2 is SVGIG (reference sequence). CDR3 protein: CAWSVGQGVRGYTF. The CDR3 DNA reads TGTGCCTGGAGTGTAGGACAGGGAGTCCGTGGCTACACCTTC.

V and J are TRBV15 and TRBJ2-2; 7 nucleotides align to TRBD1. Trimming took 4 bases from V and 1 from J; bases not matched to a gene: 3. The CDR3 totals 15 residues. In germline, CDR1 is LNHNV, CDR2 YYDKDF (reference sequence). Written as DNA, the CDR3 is TGTGCCACCAGCACTAGACAGGGGAACACCGGGGAGCTGTTTTTT. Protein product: CATSTRQGNTGELFF.

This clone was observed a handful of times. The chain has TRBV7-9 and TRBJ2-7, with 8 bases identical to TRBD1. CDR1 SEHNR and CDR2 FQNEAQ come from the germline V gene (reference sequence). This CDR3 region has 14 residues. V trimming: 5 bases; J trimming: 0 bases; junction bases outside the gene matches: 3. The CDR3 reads CASSRDRISYEQYF. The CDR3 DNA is TGTGCCAGCAGCCGGGACAGGATCTCCTACGAGCAGTACTTC.

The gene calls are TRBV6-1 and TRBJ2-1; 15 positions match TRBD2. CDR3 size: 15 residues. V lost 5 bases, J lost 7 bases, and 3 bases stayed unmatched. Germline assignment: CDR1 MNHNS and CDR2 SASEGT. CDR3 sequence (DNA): TGTGCCAGCAGTTGGACTAGCGGGGGGGGGAATGAGCAGTTCTTC. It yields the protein CASSWTSGGGNEQFF.

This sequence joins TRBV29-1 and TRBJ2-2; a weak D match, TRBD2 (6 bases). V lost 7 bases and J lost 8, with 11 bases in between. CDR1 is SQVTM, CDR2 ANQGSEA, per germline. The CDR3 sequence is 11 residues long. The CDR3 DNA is TGCAGCGGGGGGGAGCGGGGGGAGCTGTTTTTT. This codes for CSGGERGELFF.

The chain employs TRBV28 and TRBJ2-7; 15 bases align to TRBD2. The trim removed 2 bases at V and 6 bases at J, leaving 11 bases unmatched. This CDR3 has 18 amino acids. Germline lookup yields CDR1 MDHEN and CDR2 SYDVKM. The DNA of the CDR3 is TGTGCCAGCAGTTTACACAGGGCACGGACTAGCGGGAGGGGCGAGCAGTACTTC. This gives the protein CASSLHRARTSGRGEQYF.

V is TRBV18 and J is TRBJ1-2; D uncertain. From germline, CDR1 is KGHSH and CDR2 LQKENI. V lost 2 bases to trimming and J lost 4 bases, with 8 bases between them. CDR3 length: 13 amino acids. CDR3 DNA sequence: TGTGCCAGCTCACCATCCACGGGCTATGGCTACACCTTC. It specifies CASSPSTGYGYTF.

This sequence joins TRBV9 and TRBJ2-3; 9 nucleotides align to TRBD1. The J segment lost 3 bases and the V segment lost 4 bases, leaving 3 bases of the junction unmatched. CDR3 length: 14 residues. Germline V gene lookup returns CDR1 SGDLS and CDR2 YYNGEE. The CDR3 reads CASSPGQGTDTQYF. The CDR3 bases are TGTGCCAGCAGCCCAGGACAGGGGACAGATACGCAGTATTTT. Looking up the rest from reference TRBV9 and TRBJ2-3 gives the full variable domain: DSGVTQTPKHLITATGQRVTLRCSPRSGDLSVYWYQQSLDQGLQFLIQYYNGEERAKGNILERFSAQQFPDLHSELNLSSLELGDSALYFCASSPGQGTDTQYFGPGTRLTVL.

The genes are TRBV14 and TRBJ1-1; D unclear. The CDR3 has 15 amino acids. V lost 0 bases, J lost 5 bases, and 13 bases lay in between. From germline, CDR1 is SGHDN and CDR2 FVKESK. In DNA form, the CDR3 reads TGTGCCAGCAGCCAAGACGGGTATGGTAGGACTGAAGCTTTCTTT. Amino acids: CASSQDGYGRTEAFF.

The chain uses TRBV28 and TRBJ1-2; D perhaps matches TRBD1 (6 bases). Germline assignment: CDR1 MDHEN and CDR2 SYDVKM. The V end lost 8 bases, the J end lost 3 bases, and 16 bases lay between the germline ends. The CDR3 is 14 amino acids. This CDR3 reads CASASDRRHYGYTF. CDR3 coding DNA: TGTGCCAGCGCCTCAGACAGGCGTCACTATGGCTACACCTTC.

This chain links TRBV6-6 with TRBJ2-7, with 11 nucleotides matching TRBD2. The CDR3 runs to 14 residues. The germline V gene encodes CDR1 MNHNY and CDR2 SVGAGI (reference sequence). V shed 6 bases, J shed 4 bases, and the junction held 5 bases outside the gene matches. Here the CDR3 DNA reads TGTGCCAGCAGATCCGGGACTAGCGGTTACGAGCAGTACTTC. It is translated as CASRSGTSGYEQYF.

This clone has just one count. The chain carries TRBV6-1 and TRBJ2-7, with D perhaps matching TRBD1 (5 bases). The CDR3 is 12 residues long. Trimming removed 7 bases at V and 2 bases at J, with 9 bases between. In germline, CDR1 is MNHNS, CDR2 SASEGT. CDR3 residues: CASTDRPYEQYF. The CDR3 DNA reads TGTGCCAGCACCGACAGACCCTACGAGCAGTACTTC.

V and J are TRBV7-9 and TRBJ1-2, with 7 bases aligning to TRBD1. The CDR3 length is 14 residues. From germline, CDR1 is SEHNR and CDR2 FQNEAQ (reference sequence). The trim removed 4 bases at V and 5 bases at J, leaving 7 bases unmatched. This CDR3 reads CASSYAGGIYGYTF. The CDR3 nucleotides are TGTGCCAGCAGCTATGCAGGGGGGATTTATGGCTACACCTTC.